This TCR beta chain was captured by sequencing in a study of blood T cell repertoires in COVID-19. Across the whole study: Italy, Spain and the United States were the sources of the convalescent and acute COVID-19 samples.

Germline trimming cut 0 bases from V and 6 bases from J; bases unmatched to any gene: 5. CDR3 length: 15 residues. From germline, CDR1 is LGHNA and CDR2 YNFKEQ. Study processing details: Scientists estimated how many nucleated cells there were by amplifying reference gene primers. The repertoire was sequenced with immunoSEQ multiplex PCR; TCRdb's copy has only in-frame clones and lacks some. The V and J calls and clone size were taken over from that table, and D and trimming were inferred from the DNA. The table has approximately 270,000 clones, around 85% seen once. Seattle participants joined during active infection and were tracked over time.

The chain couples TRBV4-2 to TRBJ2-4; 7 nucleotides align to TRBD2. The sequencing sample was made of peripheral blood. The TCR originated in a human donor with COVID-19, enrolled during active disease. The donor label of this sample is uncertain. The CDR3 bases are TGTGCCAGCAGCCAAGAAGATACTAGCGTAAACATTCAGTACTTC. Its translation: CASSQEDTSVNIQYF.